Presented here are 32 T cell receptor beta chains from one specimen sequenced in a study of blood T cell repertoires in COVID-19. Repertoires were generated with immunoSEQ multiplex PCR, while TCRdb's copy carries only in-frame clones and drops some. Among a few hundred thousand clones, 80% to 90% were seen once, and the ten largest hold more than 3.5%. The sequencing input was PBMCs or T cells enriched from blood (not recorded which). These TCRs come from a woman aged 25-40 years who had recovered from COVID-19.

The chain is built from TRBV13 and TRBJ1-2; 9 bases are shared with TRBD1. With 0 bases clipped from V and 4 bases from J, the junction kept 3 bases outside the gene matches. The CDR3 is made up of 15 amino acids. Germline CDR1 is PRHDT and CDR2 is FYEKMQ (reference sequence). The CDR3 DNA reads TGTGCCAGCAGCTTAGGAACAGGGGGCCTCTATGGCTACACCTTC. This codes for CASSLGTGGLYGYTF.

The chain uses TRBV30 and TRBJ1-5; the match to TRBD1 covers 8 bases. The CDR3 sequence is 13 residues long. CDR1 is GTSNPN, CDR2 SVGIG, per germline (reference sequence). Unmatched junction bases numbered 4, after V lost 2 bases and J lost 7 bases. The CDR3, as DNA: TGTGCCTGGAGTCCAGACAGGGGACAGCCCCAGCATTTT. Translating gives CAWSPDRGQPQHF.

This chain uses TRBV11-2 with TRBJ2-5; a possible D gene is TRBD1 (6 bases). V lost 3 bases and J 0 bases, leaving 14 bases between the germline ends. CDR1 and CDR2 from the germline V gene are SGHAT and FQNNGV. The length of the CDR3 is 16 residues. The CDR3 loop reads CASSLGLGGHQETQYF. Written as DNA, the CDR3 is TGTGCCAGCAGCTTGGGGTTAGGGGGACACCAAGAGACCCAGTACTTC. The full variable domain, its missing parts supplied by reference TRBV11-2 and TRBJ2-5, is EAGVAQSPRYKIIEKRQSVAFWCNPISGHATLYWYQQILGQGPKLLIQFQNNGVVDDSQLPKDRFSAERLKGVDSTLKIQPAKLEDSAVYLCASSLGLGGHQETQYFGPGTRLLVL.

This rearrangement joins TRBV28 to TRBJ2-7; 9 nucleotides agree with TRBD2. J lost 2 bases, V lost 7 bases, and 6 bases had no gene match. The germline V gene encodes CDR1 MDHEN and CDR2 SYDVKM. This CDR3 comprises 14 residues. CDR3 bases: TGTGCCAGCATTTCTAGCGGGGACGCCTACGAGCAGTACTTC. It codes for CASISSGDAYEQYF.

Here the CDR3 reads CASSSRQSPEQYF. CDR3 bases: TGTGCCAGCAGTAGTAGACAGTCGCCCGAGCAGTACTTC. J is TRBJ2-7 and V is TRBV28; D is perhaps TRBD1 (5 bases). Trimming left V 5 bases short and J 6 bases short, with 14 bases between. This CDR3 comprises 13 residues. Germline V gives CDR1 MDHEN, CDR2 SYDVKM. Complete variable domain (other parts from reference TRBV28 and TRBJ2-7): DVKVTQSSRYLVKRTGEKVFLECVQDMDHENMFWYRQDPGLGLRLIYFSYDVKMKEKGDIPEGYSVSREKKERFSLILESASTNQTSMYLCASSSRQSPEQYFGPGTRLTVT.

DNA of the CDR3: TGTGCCAGCAGCTTGGAGCAGGGGGCTGGTGGCTACACCTTC. Translating gives CASSLEQGAGGYTF. The chain is built from TRBV5-6 and TRBJ1-2, with TRBD1 identical over 8 bases. With V trimmed by 0 bases and J by 7 bases, 5 bases remained unmatched. The CDR3 runs 14 residues. Germline V gives CDR1 SGHDT, CDR2 YYEEEE.

The V call is TRBV20-1, the J call TRBJ1-6; no reliable D call. Per the germline V gene, CDR1 is DFQATT and CDR2 is SNEGSKA (reference sequence). V was shortened by 3 bases and J by 7 bases, with 10 bases between the two germline ends. The CDR3 sequence is 13 residues long. The CDR3 nucleotides are TGCAGTGCTAGTCCGGGTGCGAATTCACCCCTCCACTTT. Translation gives CSASPGANSPLHF.

Only a few counts were recorded for this clone. The gene calls are TRBV15 and TRBJ2-6; D might be TRBD1 (6 bases). CDR1 and CDR2 from the germline V gene are LNHNV and YYDKDF (reference sequence). V lost 5 bases and J 1 base, leaving 12 bases between the germline ends. The CDR3 length is 16 residues. The chain's CDR3 is CATSPQGRSGANVLTF. The CDR3 coding sequence is TGTGCCACCAGCCCTCAGGGGAGATCTGGGGCCAACGTCCTGACTTTC.

The chain uses TRBV2 and TRBJ1-2, with D possibly matching TRBD1 (6 bases). The CDR3 loop spans 15 amino acids. Trimming removed 2 bases at V and 6 bases at J, with 16 bases between. CDR1 is SNHLY, CDR2 FYNNEI, per germline. The CDR3 DNA follows: TGTGCCAGCAGTGAAACTGGTCCAGGGGTTAATGGCTACACCTTC. Protein product: CASSETGPGVNGYTF.

This chain uses TRBV28 with TRBJ2-7, with D possibly TRBD1 on 5 matching bases. Germline CDR1 MDHEN, CDR2 SYDVKM. V was cut by 4 bases and J by 5 bases, with 18 bases left in between. This CDR3 has 15 residues. For the CDR3, the DNA is TGTGCCAGCAGTTACTCCACAGGTGCTCCGGACGAGCAGTACTTC. This translates into CASSYSTGAPDEQYF.

The rearrangement links TRBV10-3 to TRBJ2-1; D possibly corresponds to TRBD2 (6 bases). CDR3 length: 13 residues. CDR1 ENHRY and CDR2 SYGVKD come from the germline V gene. Trimming pared 11 bases from V and 6 bases from J, leaving 17 bases between. CDR3 DNA: TGTGCCGGGCATTCGGAGGGGATCAATGAGCAGTTCTTC. It codes for CAGHSEGINEQFF.

The rearrangement joins TRBV11-2 to TRBJ2-7, with TRBD1 identical over 10 bases. The CDR3 is 17 residues long. V was pared by 3 bases and J by 2 bases, with 10 bases of the junction left unmatched. Per germline, CDR1 SGHAT and CDR2 FQNNGV. DNA for the CDR3: TGTGCCAGCAGCTTGGCCCCCCCCGGGACAGGGGCCTACGAGCAGTACTTC. It is translated as CASSLAPPGTGAYEQYF. Looking up the rest from reference TRBV11-2 and TRBJ2-7 gives the full variable domain: EAGVAQSPRYKIIEKRQSVAFWCNPISGHATLYWYQQILGQGPKLLIQFQNNGVVDDSQLPKDRFSAERLKGVDSTLKIQPAKLEDSAVYLCASSLAPPGTGAYEQYFGPGTRLTVT.

The V and J genes are TRBV24-1 and TRBJ1-4, with D unresolved. The germline gives CDR1 KGHDR, CDR2 SFDVKD. V was clipped by 0 bases and J by 7 bases, with 8 bases between them. The CDR3 runs to 14 residues. In nucleotides, the CDR3 is TGTGCCACCAGTGATTTGCAACTCCCTGAAAAACTGTTTTTT. Its protein product is CATSDLQLPEKLFF.

CDR3 protein: CASTPSLDRNTEAFF. The CDR3 coding sequence is TGTGCCAGCACCCCATCTTTGGACAGGAACACTGAAGCTTTCTTT. V is TRBV6-5 and J is TRBJ1-1; tentative D call: TRBD1 (6 bases). From germline, CDR1 is MNHEY and CDR2 SVGAGI. Trimming removed 7 bases from V and 1 base from J, with 16 bases in between. This CDR3 is 15 amino acids long.

This chain joins TRBV19 and TRBJ1-1; 7 bases fit TRBD1. Trimming took 5 bases from V and 0 from J; bases not matched to a gene: 9. CDR1 is LNHDA and CDR2 is SQIVND in the germline V gene (reference sequence). CDR3 length: 16 amino acids. CDR3 residues: CASSDTGVRMNTEAFF. The CDR3 nucleotides read TGTGCCAGTAGTGACACAGGGGTGCGGATGAACACTGAAGCTTTCTTT.

J is TRBJ1-4 and V is TRBV6-5; perhaps TRBD1 as D (5 bases). The CDR3 covers 15 residues. V dropped 0 bases and J dropped 4 bases, with 9 bases sitting between them. CDR1 and CDR2 from the germline V gene are MNHEY and SVGAGI. The CDR3 protein is CASSYSDRYNEKLFF. CDR3 coding DNA: TGTGCCAGCAGTTACTCCGACAGATATAATGAAAAACTGTTTTTT.

This CDR3 is CAWRRGDRAQPQHF. In nucleotides, the CDR3 is TGTGCCTGGAGGAGGGGGGACAGGGCGCAGCCCCAGCATTTT. The rearrangement links TRBV30 to TRBJ1-5, with 9 bases fitting TRBD1. Germline V CDR1 and CDR2: GTSNPN, SVGIG (reference sequence). This CDR3 is built from 14 residues. V gave up 3 bases and J gave up 7 bases; unmatched junction bases: 7.

This clone was seen more than once but under ten times. The rearrangement uses TRBV7-8 and TRBJ1-2; D is unresolved. Germline V gene sequence: CDR1 SGHVS, CDR2 FQNEAQ. The CDR3 is 13 residues long. V lost 3 bases, J lost 8 bases, and 13 bases lay in between. CDR3 loop: CASSFGGLRGYTF. The CDR3 DNA is TGTGCCAGCAGCTTTGGAGGTCTTAGGGGCTACACCTTC.

The J gene is TRBJ1-1, the V gene TRBV3-1 (or the pseudogene TRBV3-2); perhaps TRBD1 as D (5 bases). This CDR3 spans 14 amino acids. V was cut by 1 base and J by 4 bases, with 10 bases left in between. CDR1 is LGHDT, CDR2 YNNKEL, per germline (reference sequence). The DNA for the CDR3 is TGTGCCAGCAGCCAAGTAAGGGGTAGCACTGAAGCTTTCTTT. Its translation is CASSQVRGSTEAFF.

The sample holds a few counts of this clone. V usage is TRBV19 and J usage is TRBJ1-1; D unclear. This CDR3 is 13 amino acids long. Germline V lookup: CDR1 LNHDA, CDR2 SQIVND (reference sequence). Trimming removed 6 bases at V and 1 base at J, with 9 bases between. In DNA form, the CDR3 reads TGTGCCAGTAGCCTCCCAGGGAACACTGAAGCTTTCTTT. Translation gives CASSLPGNTEAFF.

The chain links TRBV4-1 to TRBJ1-4; 8 bases line up with TRBD1. This CDR3 spans 18 amino acids. V was clipped by 4 bases and J by 6 bases; unmatched bases: 16. The germline V gene encodes CDR1 MGHRA and CDR2 YSYEKL. The CDR3 here is CASSPPGGSGGPHEKLFF. The CDR3 DNA reads TGCGCCAGCAGCCCACCAGGGGGGTCAGGGGGCCCGCATGAAAAACTGTTTTTT.

The chain employs TRBV14 and TRBJ2-1; TRBD2 might be the D (5 bases). The CDR3 spans 16 residues. Germline CDR1 reads SGHDN; CDR2 reads FVKESK. Trimming cost V 2 bases and J 3 bases, with 14 bases left between them. The CDR3 sequence: CASSQSPGIDYNEQFF. In DNA, the CDR3 is TGTGCCAGCAGCCAAAGTCCGGGAATTGACTACAATGAGCAGTTCTTC.

This chain connects TRBV10-1 to TRBJ2-1; 9 nucleotides match TRBD1. The CDR3 length is 16 residues. Germline CDR1 and CDR2: WNHNN and SYGVQD (reference sequence). The V gene end was trimmed by 3 bases and the J gene end by 4 bases; junction bases not matched to a gene: 7. CDR3 in amino acids: CASSDIRDRVYNEQFF. The CDR3 DNA reads TGCGCCAGCAGTGATATCCGGGACAGGGTGTACAATGAGCAGTTCTTC.

J is TRBJ2-7 and V is TRBV18, with a weak D call TRBD2 (8 bases). Germline lookup yields CDR1 KGHSH and CDR2 LQKENI. V was trimmed by 6 bases and J by 5 bases, leaving 20 bases between them. The CDR3 is 15 amino acids. This CDR3 reads CASSPGRGQGNEQYF. CDR3 coding DNA: TGTGCCAGCTCCCCCGGGAGGGGGCAAGGGAACGAGCAGTACTTC.

The rearrangement uses TRBV27 and TRBJ1-1; D gene uncertain. Trimming stripped 0 bases from V and 0 bases from J, with 8 bases between. This CDR3 is 15 amino acids long. Germline assignment: CDR1 MNHEY and CDR2 SMNVEV (reference sequence). The chain's CDR3 is CASSLSGGLNTEAFF. As DNA, the CDR3 is TGTGCCAGCAGTTTATCTGGCGGATTGAACACTGAAGCTTTCTTT.

This clone has just one count. J is TRBJ2-3 and V is TRBV28; D possibly corresponds to TRBD1 (6 bases). The germline CDR1 and CDR2 sequences are MDHEN and SYDVKM. Trimming took off 5 bases at V and 4 bases at J, with 10 bases between the two ends. This CDR3 contains 13 residues. In nucleotides, the CDR3 is TGTGCCAGCAGTCTACAGGGTCCAGATACGCAGTATTTT. Encoded protein: CASSLQGPDTQYF. Variable domain in full (rest from reference TRBV28 and TRBJ2-3): DVKVTQSSRYLVKRTGEKVFLECVQDMDHENMFWYRQDPGLGLRLIYFSYDVKMKEKGDIPEGYSVSREKKERFSLILESASTNQTSMYLCASSLQGPDTQYFGPGTRLTVL.

As concerns this clone: Germline is not matched at one junction end, which may reflect a read error. The chain recombines TRBV19 with TRBJ1-2; maybe TRBD1 (6 bases). Germline-derived CDR1 and CDR2 are LNHDA and SQIVND (reference sequence). The CDR3 sequence is 15 residues long. This CDR3 reads CASSLDRIKLGGYTF. CDR3 sequence (DNA): TGTGCCAGTAGTCTAGACAGGATTAAATTAGGTGGCTACACCTTC.

This clone has just one count. This rearrangement joins TRBV27 to TRBJ1-1; D remains unclear. V was clipped by 7 bases and J by 3 bases, with 9 bases between them. Germline loops: CDR1 MNHEY, CDR2 SMNVEV (reference sequence). This CDR3 comprises 12 residues. For the CDR3, the DNA is TGTGCCAGCAAACAGAGGGACACTGAAGCTTTCTTT. This sequence encodes CASKQRDTEAFF.

V and J are TRBV20-1 and TRBJ1-2; D remains unclear. There are 10 residues in the CDR3. With 3 bases removed from V and 7 bases from J, the gap between germline ends came to 6 bases. Germline CDR1 DFQATT, CDR2 SNEGSKA (reference sequence). The CDR3 DNA is TGCAGTGCTAGTGATATTGGCTACACCTTC. The encoded protein is CSASDIGYTF.

The chain recombines TRBV11-2 with TRBJ2-1; 10 nucleotides agree with TRBD2. V shed 1 base, J shed 9 bases, and the junction held 12 bases outside the gene matches. Germline CDR1 is SGHAT and CDR2 is FQNNGV. There are 17 residues in the CDR3. CDR3 DNA: TGTGCCAGCAGCTTAGTAGGCGCCCTAGCGGGGGATGTTGAGCAGTTCTTC. Protein product: CASSLVGALAGDVEQFF.

This chain joins TRBV15 and TRBJ2-1; possible D gene TRBD1, 6 bases. The germline V and J ends were trimmed by 4 bases and 0 bases, with 7 bases remaining between them. Germline V gene lookup returns CDR1 LNHNV and CDR2 YYDKDF (reference sequence). This CDR3 region has 14 residues. CDR3 in DNA: TGTGCCACCAGCAACAGGGCCTCCTACAATGAGCAGTTCTTC. It encodes CATSNRASYNEQFF.

This chain joins TRBV19 and TRBJ1-1; no clear D. The CDR3 runs to 13 residues. In germline, CDR1 is LNHDA, CDR2 SQIVND (reference sequence). V was shortened by 1 base and J by 0 bases, with 3 bases between the two germline ends. The CDR3 DNA reads TGTGCCAGTAGTATAGTTATGAACACTGAAGCTTTCTTT. Amino acids: CASSIVMNTEAFF.